Below are 23 T cell receptor beta chains sequenced from a single sample in a study of blood T cells in healthy people across ages. With a J-beta primer mix and a sample-barcoded 5' primer, a second PCR ran 7 to 11 cycles. In TCRdb, the 5' RACE reads were re-called with MiXCR into one record per CDR3 protein. In the table there are roughly 900,000 distinct CDR3 sequences, 29% of which are singletons. What was sequenced was blood. The receptor source for this set is a woman of 80 years or more in good health.

The gene calls are TRBV7-9 and TRBJ1-2; tentatively, D is TRBD1 (5 bases). CDR1 and CDR2 (germline): SEHNR, FQNEAQ (reference sequence). V was trimmed by 1 base and J by 13 bases, leaving 19 bases between them. CDR3 length equals 14 residues. The CDR3 is CASSLVDSRRAVTF. As DNA, the CDR3 is TGTGCCAGCAGCTTAGTTGACAGTCGACGAGCTGTCACCTTC.

This clonotype was recorded many times. The V gene is TRBV28, the J gene TRBJ2-7; a possible D gene is TRBD1 (5 bases). This CDR3 contains 14 residues. Trimming removed 7 bases from V and 4 bases from J, with 17 bases in between. Germline V gene sequence: CDR1 MDHEN, CDR2 SYDVKM. In nucleotides, the CDR3 is TGTGCCAGCACCCGCGGAACAGGAGCTTACGAGCAGTACTTC. It specifies CASTRGTGAYEQYF.

This clonotype was counted many times. The gene calls are TRBV5-1 and TRBJ2-5, with D perhaps matching TRBD1 or TRBD2 (5 bases each). Germline V gene sequence: CDR1 SGHRS, CDR2 YFSETQ. Trimming took off 4 bases at V and 2 bases at J, with 9 bases between the two ends. The length of the CDR3 is 13 residues. The CDR3 region has the DNA TGCGCCAGCAGCAAGGGACGGCAAGAGACCCAGTACTTC. Its translation: CASSKGRQETQYF. Full variable domain (missing parts from reference TRBV5-1 and TRBJ2-5): KAGVTQTPRYLIKTRGQQVTLSCSPISGHRSVSWYQQTPGQGLQFLFEYFSETQRNKGNFPGRFSGRQFSNSRSEMNVSTLELGDSALYLCASSKGRQETQYFGPGTRLLVL.

This clonotype was found a few times. The chain employs TRBV4-3 and TRBJ1-4, with D possibly TRBD1 on 6 matching bases. V was cut by 2 bases and J by 6 bases, with 16 bases left in between. This CDR3 contains 16 residues. The germline V gene has CDR1 LGHNA and CDR2 YSLEER. Here the CDR3 reads CASSQISTGLDEKLFF. The CDR3, as DNA: TGCGCCAGCAGCCAAATCTCCACAGGGCTCGATGAAAAACTGTTTTTT.

Many counts were recorded for this clonotype. The V and J genes are TRBV12-3 or TRBV12-4 and TRBJ2-1, with 8 bases matching TRBD2. Trimming removed 5 bases from V and 4 bases from J; junction bases left unmatched: 10. This CDR3 spans 16 amino acids. The CDR3 is CASSNDITGGYNEQFF. DNA for the CDR3: TGTGCCAGCAGTAATGACATAACGGGGGGGTACAATGAGCAGTTCTTC.

This clonotype was seen a handful of times. The chain combines TRBV10-3 with TRBJ1-5; 7 bases fit TRBD1. CDR3 size: 15 residues. The junction had 1 base not matched to a gene; V was cut back by 2 bases and J by 0 bases. Per the germline V gene, CDR1 is ENHRY and CDR2 is SYGVKD. The CDR3 region is CAISEGTDSNQPQHF. DNA of the CDR3: TGTGCCATCAGTGAGGGGACAGATAGCAATCAGCCCCAGCATTTT.

This clonotype was seen a handful of times. This sequence joins TRBV2 and TRBJ1-2, with D unclear. The CDR3 length is 14 residues. V was shortened by 0 bases and J by 6 bases, with 11 bases between the two germline ends. The V gene's germline CDR1 is SNHLY and CDR2 FYNNEI. This chain's CDR3 is CASSEAGRSDGYTF. CDR3 nucleotide sequence: TGTGCCAGCAGTGAAGCAGGACGGTCGGATGGCTACACCTTC.

This clonotype was counted only a few times. The chain carries TRBV18 and TRBJ2-3; 10 bases are a match to TRBD2. CDR1 is KGHSH and CDR2 is LQKENI in the germline V gene. The CDR3 spans 20 residues. The trim removed 6 bases at V and 1 base at J, leaving 19 bases unmatched. In DNA form, the CDR3 reads TGTGCCAGCTCCCCGCTGGGGCGTAGCGGGGGGCCTCTCGGCACAGATACGCAGTATTTT. It codes for CASSPLGRSGGPLGTDTQYF.

Only a few counts were recorded for this clonotype. The chain joins TRBV20-1 to TRBJ1-2; TRBD1 aligns across 11 bases. CDR1 is DFQATT and CDR2 is SNEGSKA in the germline V gene (reference sequence). The CDR3 is 13 residues long. V dropped 6 bases and J dropped 7; count of bases not matched to a gene: 7. The CDR3 region has the DNA TGCAGTGCGAAGAGGACAGGGGGCGCTGGCTACACCTTC. This encodes CSAKRTGGAGYTF.

The rearrangement joins TRBV10-3 to TRBJ1-2; D remains unclear. Trimming removed 3 bases from V and 10 bases from J, with 12 bases in between. This CDR3 has 12 amino acids. Germline CDR1 ENHRY, CDR2 SYGVKD. In DNA form, the CDR3 reads TGTGCCATCAGTGAACAGAGTGAGTTCTACACCTTC. The encoded protein is CAISEQSEFYTF.

V usage is TRBV7-2 and J usage is TRBJ1-1; maybe TRBD1 (6 bases). V was cut by 5 bases and J by 8 bases, with 21 bases left in between. There are 15 residues in the CDR3. Per germline, CDR1 SGHTA and CDR2 FQGNSA. The chain's CDR3 is CASSPSPGGAEEAFF. The CDR3 nucleotides read TGTGCCAGCAGCCCGAGCCCGGGGGGGGCAGAAGAAGCTTTCTTT.

The chain combines TRBV6-1 with TRBJ1-1; no definite D call. Between the trimmed V and J ends, which lost 7 bases and 6 bases, there was a span of 21 bases. This CDR3 contains 15 residues. Germline CDR1 and CDR2: MNHNS and SASEGT. The CDR3 bases are TGTGCCAGCATCTCACTGTGGACCCTGGCCCCTGAAGCTTTCTTT. Protein: CASISLWTLAPEAFF.

In this sample, this clonotype turned up a few times. A much larger clone lies one base from this, so it may be a read error. The gene calls are TRBV6-2 or TRBV6-3 and TRBJ2-1, with 7 bases matching TRBD2. The germline gives CDR1 MNHEY, CDR2 SVGEGT. The CDR3 covers 14 residues. CDR3 sequence: CASSPGLMRHERFF. In nucleotides, the CDR3 is TGTGCCAGCAGCCCGGGACTAATGAGGCATGAGCGGTTCTTC.

The CDR3 protein is CASSQDFAGGVTEAFF. The CDR3 DNA follows: TGCGCCAGCAGCCAAGATTTTGCAGGGGGCGTGACTGAAGCTTTCTTT. This sequence joins TRBV4-3 and TRBJ1-1, with 8 bases identical to TRBD1. Germline values: CDR1 LGHNA, CDR2 YSLEER. J gave up 5 bases and V 0 bases, and 8 bases lay outside the gene matches. This CDR3 contains 16 residues.

In the case of this clonotype: A much larger clone differs by one base, so this may be a read error. The V gene is TRBV11-2, the J gene TRBJ2-1, with 8 bases matching TRBD2. Trimming removed 7 bases from V and 6 bases from J; junction bases left unmatched: 17. Germline loops: CDR1 SGHAT, CDR2 FQNNGV. There are 17 residues in the CDR3. The CDR3 DNA reads as TGTGCCAGCATCTCCCGATGGGAGCGGGGGAGGAGCAATGAGCAGTTCTTC. Translating it yields CASISRWERGRSNEQFF.

This clonotype was seen more than once but under ten times. V usage is TRBV27 and J usage is TRBJ2-3; D call uncertain. This CDR3 is built from 13 residues. CDR1 is MNHEY and CDR2 is SMNVEV in the germline V gene (reference sequence). V was cut by 5 bases and J by 9 bases, with 15 bases left in between. As DNA, the CDR3 is TGTGCCAGCAGTCGTTCTGTGGGAAGCACGCAGTATTTT. Its protein product is CASSRSVGSTQYF.

In this sample, this clonotype turned up many times. J is TRBJ2-5 and V is TRBV6-6; the match to TRBD2 covers 8 bases. Germline CDR1 MNHNY, CDR2 SVGAGI (reference sequence). The CDR3 runs 13 residues. Germline trimming cut 6 bases from V and 4 bases from J; bases unmatched to any gene: 4. The CDR3 coding sequence is TGTGCCAGCAGCGGGGGGGCCGGAGAGACCCAGTACTTC. Translation gives CASSGGAGETQYF.

The J gene is TRBJ2-5, the V gene TRBV6-1, with D possibly TRBD1 on 6 matching bases. Germline assignment: CDR1 MNHNS and CDR2 SASEGT. This CDR3 contains 15 residues. Trimming cost V 6 bases and J 5 bases, with 19 bases left between them. CDR3 coding DNA: TGTGCCAGCAGAAAGAACAGGGTGTACAGGGAGACCCAGTACTTC. It encodes CASRKNRVYRETQYF.

As concerns this clonotype: A read error is likely here: a far larger clone is one base away. The V gene is TRBV7-2, the J gene TRBJ1-2; D is possibly TRBD1 (6 bases). The CDR3 is made up of 14 amino acids. Germline CDR1 reads SGHTA; CDR2 reads FQGNSA. Trimming pared 4 bases from V and 5 bases from J, leaving 14 bases between. The CDR3 DNA sequence: TGTGCCAGCAGCTCCGGACAGAGGGCGTATGGCTACACCTTC. Translating it yields CASSSGQRAYGYTF.

This chain's CDR3 is CASSQGQGRTEAFF. The CDR3 DNA reads as TGCGCCAGCAGCCAGGGACAGGGACGAACTGAAGCTTTCTTT. The chain combines TRBV4-3 with TRBJ1-1, with TRBD1 identical over 9 bases. CDR3 size: 14 residues. V gave up 3 bases and J gave up 5 bases; unmatched junction bases: 4. Germline V lookup: CDR1 LGHNA, CDR2 YSLEER.

This clonotype was counted only a few times. The gene calls are TRBV7-2 and TRBJ2-7; 10 positions agree with TRBD2. CDR1 is SGHTA, CDR2 FQGNSA, per germline. CDR3 length: 14 residues. The junction had 9 bases not matched to a gene; V was cut back by 6 bases and J by 7 bases. CDR3 coding DNA: TGTGCCAGCAGACCGAGCGGGGGGGAGGTTGAGCAGTACTTC. Translation gives CASRPSGGEVEQYF.

This clonotype was found many times. The rearrangement uses TRBV5-6 and TRBJ2-7; D unresolved. Looked up from germline, CDR1 is SGHDT and CDR2 is YYEEEE. Trimming cost V 3 bases and J 4 bases, with 17 bases left between them. The CDR3 spans 15 residues. CDR3 sequence reads: CASSSQVGMRYEQYF. Written as DNA, the CDR3 is TGTGCCAGCAGCTCCCAGGTAGGGATGCGGTACGAGCAGTACTTC.

The chain uses TRBV7-9 and TRBJ1-1, with D possibly being TRBD1 (5 bases). The CDR3 totals 15 residues. Germline lookup yields CDR1 SEHNR and CDR2 FQNEAQ (reference sequence). The V and J ends lost 5 bases and 5 bases respectively, with 18 bases between them. The CDR3 coding sequence is TGTGCCAGCAGCCAAACCCTGTCAGGGAGAACTGAAGCTTTCTTT. Translating it yields CASSQTLSGRTEAFF.